The following is a T cell receptor (beta chain) sequence with its context. Its target is unknown. This specimen comes from a study of Tregs in tolerant kidney transplant recipients. Study findings and constraints: Biological reproducibility was not directly addressed, but technical replication error appeared minimal.

Method: immunoSEQ multiplex PCR; TCRdb's copy keeps in-frame clones and lacks some. The sample consists of under 85,000 clones, around 90% of them appearing once. After removal of 1 base from V and 5 bases from J, the junction contained 5 bases not matched to a gene. CDR1 and CDR2 from the germline V gene are SGHRS and YFSETQ. The CDR3 contains 15 residues. CD4+CD25+CD127- Tregs, CD4+CD25- non-Tregs, CD4 and CD8 cells were sorted. Sequencing used CD4+ T cells from blood, obtained before the transplant. This sequence originates from a human donor who received a combined kidney and bone marrow transplant. This chain joins TRBV5-1 and TRBJ2-1; the match to TRBD2 covers 8 bases. CDR3 sequence (DNA): TGCGCCAGCAGCTTGAGCGGGAGCGAGAACAATGAGCAGTTCTTC. Amino acid sequence: CASSLSGSENNEQFF.